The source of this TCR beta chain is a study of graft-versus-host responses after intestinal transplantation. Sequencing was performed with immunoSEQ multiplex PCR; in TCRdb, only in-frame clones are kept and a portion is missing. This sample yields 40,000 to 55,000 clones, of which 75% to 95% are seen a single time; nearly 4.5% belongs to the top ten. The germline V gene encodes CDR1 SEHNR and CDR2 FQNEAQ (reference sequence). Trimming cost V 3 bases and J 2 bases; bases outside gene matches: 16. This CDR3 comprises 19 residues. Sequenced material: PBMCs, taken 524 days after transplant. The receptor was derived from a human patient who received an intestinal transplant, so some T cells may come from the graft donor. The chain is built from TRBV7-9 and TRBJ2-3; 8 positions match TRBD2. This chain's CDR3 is CASSFTLMGLAGNTDTQYF. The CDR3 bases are TGTGCCAGCAGCTTTACGCTTATGGGATTAGCGGGGAACACAGATACGCAGTATTTT.